A single sample gave rise to the 15 T cell receptor beta chains below, sequenced in a study of blood T cell repertoires in COVID-19. Using immunoSEQ multiplex PCR, the repertoire was profiled, and TCRdb retains in-frame clones only, with some absent. The table shows 20,000 to 25,000 clones, with around nine tenths occurring only once. The sample comprised peripheral blood. The receptors shown here come from a human donor in a cohort sampled during active COVID-19.

This chain connects TRBV6-2 or TRBV6-3 to TRBJ2-3; 7 bases match TRBD2. The CDR3 spans 16 residues. Looked up from germline, CDR1 is MNHEY and CDR2 is SVGEGT. V was pared by 5 bases and J by 2 bases, with 10 bases of the junction left unmatched. CDR3 in amino acids: CASSDGTTIVTDTQYF. The CDR3 region has the DNA TGTGCCAGCAGTGACGGGACTACTATCGTCACAGATACGCAGTATTTT.

The rearrangement joins TRBV28 to TRBJ1-6, with a weak D call TRBD1 (6 bases). The CDR3 has 14 residues. V dropped 3 bases and J dropped 9 bases, with 12 bases sitting between them. Germline assignment: CDR1 MDHEN and CDR2 SYDVKM. The CDR3 reads CASSLGAQASPLHF. Here the CDR3 DNA reads TGTGCCAGCAGTTTGGGGGCGCAGGCTTCACCCCTCCACTTT.

This clone was seen once. The genes are TRBV6-9 and TRBJ1-3; possibly TRBD1 for D (5 bases). Germline lookup yields CDR1 MNHGY and CDR2 SVAAGI. V was trimmed by 11 bases and J by 8 bases, leaving 16 bases between them. CDR3 length: 12 amino acids. The CDR3 here is CAGGTAGDTIYF. The CDR3 nucleotides are TGTGCCGGGGGGACGGCGGGGGACACCATATATTTT.

The V call is TRBV30, the J call TRBJ2-2; D might be TRBD2 (6 bases). Germline V lookup: CDR1 GTSNPN, CDR2 SVGIG (reference sequence). The CDR3 spans 15 residues. V shed 1 base and J shed 3 bases, with 12 bases lying between them. DNA of the CDR3: TGTGCCTGGAGTGAAGGAGGGGTGGACACCGGGGAGCTGTTTTTT. This sequence encodes CAWSEGGVDTGELFF.

The chain combines TRBV7-2 with TRBJ2-5; D is undetermined. The V gene lost 5 bases and the J gene lost 2 bases, with 3 bases spanning the gap. This CDR3 is 11 amino acids long. Per germline, CDR1 SGHTA and CDR2 FQGNSA. The CDR3 here is CASSPQETQYF. The CDR3 bases are TGTGCCAGCAGCCCGCAAGAGACCCAGTACTTC.

This clone was detected only once. The rearrangement links TRBV5-1 to TRBJ2-5; TRBD2 agrees at 7 bases. The CDR3 has 14 residues. Trimming removed 4 bases from V and 4 bases from J; junction bases left unmatched: 7. Germline CDR1 is SGHRS and CDR2 is YFSETQ. CDR3 residues: CASSPSWGGETQYF. In nucleotides, the CDR3 is TGCGCCAGCAGCCCTAGTTGGGGGGGAGAGACCCAGTACTTC. The full variable domain, with the rest looked up from reference TRBV5-1 and TRBJ2-5, is KAGVTQTPRYLIKTRGQQVTLSCSPISGHRSVSWYQQTPGQGLQFLFEYFSETQRNKGNFPGRFSGRQFSNSRSEMNVSTLELGDSALYLCASSPSWGGETQYFGPGTRLLVL.

This chain links TRBV12-5 with TRBJ1-2; 7 bases are a match to TRBD1. This CDR3 is built from 14 residues. The germline V gene encodes CDR1 LGHNT and CDR2 FRNRAP. The V gene end was trimmed by 6 bases and the J gene end by 7 bases; junction bases not matched to a gene: 11. For the CDR3, the DNA is TGTGCTAGTGGACCACTAACAGGGGTTACTGGCTACACCTTC. This gives the protein CASGPLTGVTGYTF. Full variable domain (rest looked up from reference TRBV12-5 and TRBJ1-2): DARVTQTPRHKVTEMGQEVTMRCQPILGHNTVFWYRQTMMQGLELLAYFRNRAPLDDSGMPKDRFSAEMPDATLATLKIQPSEPRDSAVYFCASGPLTGVTGYTFGSGTRLTVV.

A word on this clone: Distinct nucleotide sequences in the sample also encode this CDR3. The chain joins TRBV5-1 to TRBJ1-4; TRBD1 agrees at 8 bases. CDR1 and CDR2 (germline): SGHRS, YFSETQ. Trimming took 4 bases from V and 7 from J; bases not matched to a gene: 0. This CDR3 comprises 12 residues. The DNA of the CDR3 is TGCGCCAGCAGCGGACAGGGTGAAAAACTGTTTTTT. It specifies CASSGQGEKLFF.

V is TRBV3-1 (or the pseudogene TRBV3-2) and J is TRBJ2-4, with TRBD2 identical over 10 bases. Germline loops: CDR1 LGHDT, CDR2 YNNKEL (reference sequence). The V gene end was trimmed by 4 bases and the J gene end by 4 bases; junction bases not matched to a gene: 1. The CDR3 loop spans 14 amino acids. The CDR3 DNA reads as TGTGCCAGCAGCCTTAGCGGGGGGAAAAACATTCAGTACTTC. Translated: CASSLSGGKNIQYF.

V and J are TRBV7-2 and TRBJ2-7; D uncertain. The V end lost 5 bases, the J end lost 3 bases, and 11 bases lay between the germline ends. The CDR3 has 13 residues. The germline CDR1 and CDR2 sequences are SGHTA and FQGNSA. CDR3 sequence reads: CASSPNNLYEQYF. Here the CDR3 DNA reads TGTGCCAGCAGCCCCAACAACCTCTACGAGCAGTACTTC.

The CDR3 region is CASSPTGRSYGYTF. For the CDR3, the DNA is TGTGCCAGCAGCCCAACAGGGCGCTCCTATGGCTACACCTTC. J is TRBJ1-2 and V is TRBV6-5; perhaps TRBD1 as D (6 bases). Per germline, CDR1 MNHEY and CDR2 SVGAGI. V was shortened by 6 bases and J by 4 bases, with 15 bases between the two germline ends. The CDR3 spans 14 residues.

The chain has TRBV9 and TRBJ1-5; D is unresolved. The germline V gene has CDR1 SGDLS and CDR2 YYNGEE. The CDR3 sequence is 12 residues long. Deletions cut 4 bases from V and 7 bases from J, with 9 bases between. CDR3 bases: TGTGCCAGCAGCACCGCAGGACAGCCCCAGCATTTT. It translates to CASSTAGQPQHF.

The V gene is TRBV5-8, the J gene TRBJ1-3, with D tentatively TRBD1 (6 bases). The CDR3 length is 15 residues. Germline V gives CDR1 SGHTS, CDR2 YDEGEE. V dropped 4 bases and J dropped 0 bases, with 11 bases sitting between them. This chain's CDR3 is CASSLGGTSGNTIYF. The CDR3 region has the DNA TGTGCCAGCAGCCTGGGGGGCACCTCTGGAAACACCATATATTTT.

This chain connects TRBV4-2 to TRBJ1-4, with 8 bases matching TRBD1. The CDR3 totals 16 residues. V trimming: 3 bases; J trimming: 8 bases; junction bases outside the gene matches: 11. Per the germline V gene, CDR1 is LGHNA and CDR2 is YNFKEQ. CDR3 amino acids: CASSHSPGTGGEKLFF. The CDR3 nucleotides read TGTGCCAGCAGCCATTCCCCCGGGACAGGCGGGGAAAAACTGTTTTTT.

As DNA, the CDR3 is TGCGCCAGCAGCTCCCTACAGGACAGCGAAAAACTGTTTTTT. This sequence encodes CASSSLQDSEKLFF. V gene TRBV5-1 combines with J gene TRBJ1-4; D might be TRBD1 (6 bases). Per germline, CDR1 SGHRS and CDR2 YFSETQ. Trimming took 3 bases from V and 8 from J, leaving 14 bases between them. This CDR3 region has 14 residues.